This T cell receptor beta chain was documented in a study of OX40 agonist ivuxolimab in advanced cancers. On the study more broadly: A male proportion of 82.7% was recorded, with mean age roughly 62 years and range roughly 23 to 90. Earlier treatment with anti-PD-1, anti-PD-L1 or anti-CTLA-4 was permitted, and less than 50% had received some. Regarding the study as a whole: Clonal expansion among partial responders at 0.1-3.0 mg/kg ranked near the lowest.

In the case of this clone: The antigen remains undetermined. Relative to the germline gene, one junction end is altered; a read error may explain this.

Germline V CDR1 and CDR2: SSHAT, FNYEAQ (reference sequence). This CDR3 is built from 16 residues. Repertoires were generated with immunoSEQ multiplex PCR, while TCRdb's copy carries only in-frame clones and drops some. The sample lists 42,000 or so clones; 70% to 90% were seen once. The rearrangement joins TRBV7-7 to TRBJ2-2; D perhaps matches TRBD2 (6 bases). Sequencing was performed on CD4+ or CD8+ T cells sorted from blood, taken in a trial of the OX40 agonist ivuxolimab. This receptor was taken from an adult with an advanced solid tumor such as melanoma, head and neck, liver or kidney cancer. CDR3 sequence: CASSPVGGRSTGELFF. In DNA form, the CDR3 reads TGTGCTAGCAGCCCCGTAGGAGGGAGAAGCACCGGGGAGCTGTTTTTT.